Here is one T cell receptor beta chain with its context. The antigen is undetermined. Looked up from germline, CDR1 is LNHDA and CDR2 is SQIVND (reference sequence). This CDR3 has 16 residues. V was clipped by 5 bases and J by 3 bases; unmatched bases: 8. Peptide-pool stimulation followed by sequencing identified expanded antigen-specific CD4+ clonotypes in the ViraFEST assay. Culture lasted 10 days before CD4+ T cell isolation. None of the vaccinated had previously contracted SARS-CoV-2, and their nucleocapsid antibodies tested negative. Cultures received IL-2 medium that replaced half the medium on days 3 and 7. These data are taken from a study of vaccination effects on CD4 cells after COVID-19. Study conclusions and caveats: Late in the post-vaccination period, infection-induced and vaccine-induced clones underwent marked clonal contraction. After vaccination of healthy people, only 1 of 255 vaccine-induced clones cross-reacted with common cold coronaviruses.

The method was immunoSEQ multiplex PCR; TCRdb's version includes in-frame clones alone and lacks a portion of them. The sample contains under 45,000 clones, 55% to 75% of which appear only once. The sample in question was CD4+ T cells from PBMCs cultured with HCoV-OC43 spike peptides, obtained before COVID-19 vaccination. Subset given: HCoV-OC43 spike overlapping peptide pool stimulation. The chain joins TRBV19 to TRBJ2-3; 10 bases agree with TRBD1. The receptor was derived from a human donor who received a COVID-19 vaccine. The chain's CDR3 is CASSPRDRGRTDTQYF. CDR3 in DNA: TGTGCCAGTAGTCCCCGGGACAGGGGTAGGACAGATACGCAGTATTTT.